This entry is about one T cell receptor (beta chain). Germline V gene sequence: CDR1 PRHDT, CDR2 FYEKMQ (reference sequence). The CDR3 contains 17 residues. Trimming took 0 bases from V and 3 from J; bases not matched to a gene: 10. The data were obtained in a study of blood T cell repertoires in COVID-19. About the study: Material from acute and convalescent COVID-19 was sourced from the United States, Italy and Spain. T cells, B-cell-depleted T cells, or PBMCs supplied cDNA or gDNA.

Here immunoSEQ multiplex PCR was the method, and the copy in TCRdb shows in-frame clones only, minus some. The repertoire consists of 150,000 to 200,000 clones, with about 74% occurring once and the leading ten covering about 3%. The chain links TRBV13 to TRBJ2-5; 7 bases are shared with TRBD2. The origin of this receptor is a woman over 75 with acute or convalescent COVID-19. Material: peripheral blood. CDR3 residues: CASSLGWASGKKETQYF. The CDR3 DNA reads TGTGCCAGCAGCTTAGGCTGGGCTAGCGGAAAGAAAGAGACCCAGTACTTC.